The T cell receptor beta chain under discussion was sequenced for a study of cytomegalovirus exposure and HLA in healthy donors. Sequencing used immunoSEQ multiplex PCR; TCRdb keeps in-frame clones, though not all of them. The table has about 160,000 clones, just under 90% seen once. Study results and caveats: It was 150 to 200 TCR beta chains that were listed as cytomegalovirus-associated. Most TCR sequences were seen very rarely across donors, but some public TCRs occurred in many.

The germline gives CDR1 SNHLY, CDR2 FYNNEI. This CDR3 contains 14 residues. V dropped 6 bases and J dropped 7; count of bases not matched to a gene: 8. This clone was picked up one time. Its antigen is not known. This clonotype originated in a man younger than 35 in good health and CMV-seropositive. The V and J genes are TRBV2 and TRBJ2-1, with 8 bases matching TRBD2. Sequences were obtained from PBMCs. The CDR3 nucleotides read TGTGCCAGCAGCCAAGCGGGAGCCGGTAATGAGCAGTTCTTC. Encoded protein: CASSQAGAGNEQFF. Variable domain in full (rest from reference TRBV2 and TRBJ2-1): EPEVTQTPSHQVTQMGQEVILRCVPISNHLYFYWYRQILGQKVEFLVSFYNNEISEKSEIFDDQFSVERPDGSNFTLKIRSTKLEDSAMYFCASSQAGAGNEQFFGPGTRLTVL.